The 19 T cell receptor beta chains in this list originate from one sample, sequenced in a study of response to subunit inactivated influenza vaccine. TCRdb re-derived calls from the RT-PCR reads in MiXCR, one entry per CDR3 protein. The top ten hold 10% of the sample, which has a few hundred thousand distinct CDR3 sequences, around 22% seen once. The sequences come from PBMCs from blood, collected around 22 months after vaccination. The receptors were gathered from a man aged 45-69 years who received an inactivated influenza vaccine.

The rearrangement uses TRBV28 and TRBJ1-1; no clear D gene. Germline CDR1 and CDR2: MDHEN and SYDVKM. The length of the CDR3 is 14 residues. Trimming shortened V by 5 bases and J by 7 bases, and 17 bases separated the two germline ends. CDR3 loop: CASSLTVRRGEAFF. DNA of the CDR3: TGTGCCAGCAGTCTTACTGTACGTCGAGGTGAAGCTTTCTTT.

The chain has TRBV19 and TRBJ2-7; unclear D gene. The CDR3 runs to 12 residues. Germline V lookup: CDR1 LNHDA, CDR2 SQIVND (reference sequence). V lost 3 bases and J 2 bases, leaving 5 bases between the germline ends. This CDR3 reads CASSIRPYEQYF. CDR3 nucleotides: TGTGCCAGTAGTATTAGACCCTACGAGCAGTACTTC. The entire variable domain, with the rest obtained from reference TRBV19 and TRBJ2-7, is as follows: DGGITQSPKYLFRKEGQNVTLSCEQNLNHDAMYWYRQDPGQGLRLIYYSQIVNDFQKGDIAEGYSVSREKKESFPLTVTSAQKNPTAFYLCASSIRPYEQYFGPGTRLTVT.

This clonotype has a count of ten or more. The CDR3 loop is CSARNSGGSSNQPQHF. CDR3 in DNA: TGCAGTGCTAGGAATTCAGGGGGCTCTAGCAATCAGCCCCAGCATTTT. The J gene is TRBJ1-5, the V gene TRBV20-1; 8 bases match TRBD1. The V segment lost 3 bases and the J segment 0 bases; nucleotides outside the gene matches: 7. This CDR3 has 16 residues. Per the germline V gene, CDR1 is DFQATT and CDR2 is SNEGSKA (reference sequence).

This clonotype has ten or more counts. The chain links TRBV12-3 or TRBV12-4 to TRBJ1-1; possible D gene TRBD1, 5 bases. This CDR3 region has 14 residues. Trimming shortened V by 4 bases and J by 1 base, and 10 bases separated the two germline ends. CDR3 in amino acids: CASSSFGGNTEAFF. The CDR3 DNA reads as TGTGCCAGCAGTTCGTTTGGGGGGAACACTGAAGCTTTCTTT.

This clonotype was seen only a few times. The chain's CDR3 is CSVVQGETQYF. CDR3 DNA sequence: TGCAGCGTTGTCCAGGGAGAGACCCAGTACTTC. The J gene is TRBJ2-5, the V gene TRBV29-1; a weak D match, TRBD1 (5 bases). This CDR3 has 11 amino acids. The germline V gene encodes CDR1 SQVTM and CDR2 ANQGSEA. Trimming stripped 4 bases from V and 4 bases from J, with 7 bases between.

This clonotype was observed at least ten times. The chain has TRBV29-1 and TRBJ1-1; D may be TRBD1 (5 bases). Per germline, CDR1 SQVTM and CDR2 ANQGSEA. The CDR3 has 14 residues. Between the trimmed V and J ends, which lost 4 bases and 4 bases, there was a span of 16 bases. Here the CDR3 DNA reads TGCAGCGTTGCCCTCCTCTGGGGGAGCACTGAAGCTTTCTTT. The encoded protein is CSVALLWGSTEAFF.

This clonotype was found many times. This chain links TRBV29-1 with TRBJ1-1; TRBD1 matches at 8 bases. CDR3 length: 14 amino acids. The germline gives CDR1 SQVTM, CDR2 ANQGSEA. The V gene end was trimmed by 3 bases and the J gene end by 5 bases; junction bases not matched to a gene: 8. The CDR3 DNA is TGCAGCGTTGAGGAGTCGACAGGGGAGACTGAAGCTTTCTTT. This encodes CSVEESTGETEAFF.

The chain employs TRBV20-1 and TRBJ1-5; perhaps TRBD1 as D (5 bases). Deletions cut 0 bases from V and 0 bases from J, with 15 bases between. The CDR3 has 17 amino acids. Germline values: CDR1 DFQATT, CDR2 SNEGSKA (reference sequence). CDR3 sequence reads: CSARDLGRDYSNQPQHF. Written as DNA, the CDR3 is TGCAGTGCTAGAGATCTGGGCAGGGACTATAGCAATCAGCCCCAGCATTTT.

This rearrangement joins TRBV2 to TRBJ1-2, with 7 bases lining up with TRBD1. CDR3 length equals 21 residues. V trimming: 6 bases; J trimming: 0 bases; junction bases outside the gene matches: 25. Germline V gene data show CDR1 as SNHLY and CDR2 as FYNNEI. CDR3 sequence reads: CASRTYHTDRVKSIANYGYTF. CDR3 sequence (DNA): TGTGCCAGCAGGACATATCACACAGACAGGGTAAAATCGATAGCTAACTATGGCTACACCTTC. Filled out from reference TRBV2 and TRBJ1-2, the complete variable domain reads EPEVTQTPSHQVTQMGQEVILRCVPISNHLYFYWYRQILGQKVEFLVSFYNNEISEKSEIFDDQFSVERPDGSNFTLKIRSTKLEDSAMYFCASRTYHTDRVKSIANYGYTFGSGTRLTVV.

This clonotype was counted a few times. The chain combines TRBV5-1 with TRBJ1-2, with D tentatively TRBD1 (5 bases). Trimming removed 3 bases from V and 3 bases from J, with 12 bases in between. Germline V gives CDR1 SGHRS, CDR2 YFSETQ. CDR3 length: 14 residues. As DNA, the CDR3 is TGCGCCAGCAGCTCGACGGGGCGAGACTATGGCTACACCTTC. This gives the protein CASSSTGRDYGYTF.

This clonotype was observed many times. This rearrangement joins TRBV7-9 to TRBJ1-2; D ambiguous. The CDR3 loop spans 12 amino acids. V dropped 6 bases and J dropped 7 bases, with 12 bases sitting between them. Germline V gene sequence: CDR1 SEHNR, CDR2 FQNEAQ (reference sequence). The chain's CDR3 is CASRLSSGGYTF. CDR3 nucleotides: TGTGCCAGCAGGTTATCCTCCGGTGGCTACACCTTC.

The V and J genes are TRBV4-1 and TRBJ1-5; no firm D call. The CDR3 runs 15 residues. Trimming shortened V by 1 base and J by 4 bases, and 11 bases separated the two germline ends. Per the germline V gene, CDR1 is MGHRA and CDR2 is YSYEKL. The CDR3 sequence: CASSQGSGINQPQHF. The CDR3, as DNA: TGCGCCAGCAGCCAAGGTTCGGGGATTAATCAGCCCCAGCATTTT.

V gene TRBV20-1 combines with J gene TRBJ1-1, with TRBD1 identical over 9 bases. The CDR3 contains 14 residues. V lost 6 bases and J lost 0; bases outside the gene matches: 5. Per the germline V gene, CDR1 is DFQATT and CDR2 is SNEGSKA (reference sequence). The chain's CDR3 is CSADRGGMNTEAFF. In DNA form, the CDR3 reads TGCAGTGCGGACAGGGGAGGTATGAACACTGAAGCTTTCTTT.

There are many counts of this clonotype. The chain carries TRBV7-9 and TRBJ1-5; D remains unclear. Trimming removed 6 bases from V and 1 base from J, with 7 bases in between. The CDR3 is 13 residues long. Germline assignment: CDR1 SEHNR and CDR2 FQNEAQ (reference sequence). The CDR3 here is CASSTGSNQPQHF. CDR3 nucleotide sequence: TGTGCCAGCAGTACCGGGAGCAATCAGCCCCAGCATTTT.

The sample holds many counts of this clonotype. This chain connects TRBV7-2 to TRBJ1-3; D is unresolved. Trimming stripped 1 base from V and 3 bases from J, with 13 bases between. The CDR3 has 16 residues. The germline CDR1 and CDR2 sequences are SGHTA and FQGNSA. For the CDR3, the DNA is TGTGCCAGCAGCTTAGTTTTTCGGGGTCGTGGAAACACCATATATTTT. This gives the protein CASSLVFRGRGNTIYF.

This clonotype was seen only a few times. The V call is TRBV4-1, the J call TRBJ2-5; 7 bases map to TRBD2. The J segment lost 2 bases and the V segment lost 1 base, leaving 10 bases of the junction unmatched. The CDR3 extends over 17 amino acids. CDR1 MGHRA and CDR2 YSYEKL come from the germline V gene. CDR3 in amino acids: CASSQGGGSGPQETQYF. CDR3 bases: TGCGCCAGCAGCCAAGGTGGTGGTAGCGGGCCACAAGAGACCCAGTACTTC.

The sample holds a few counts of this clonotype. The CDR3 region has the DNA TGCGCCAGCAGCCTTGGTGGCACAAGGAACACTGAAGCTTTCTTT. As protein: CASSLGGTRNTEAFF. The chain has TRBV5-1 and TRBJ1-1; D ambiguous. The ends were cut back, 4 bases at V and 1 base at J, with 14 bases in the middle. CDR3 length equals 15 residues. The germline gives CDR1 SGHRS, CDR2 YFSETQ.

The rearrangement joins TRBV28 to TRBJ2-1; 8 bases fit TRBD2. V trimming: 8 bases; J trimming: 5 bases; junction bases outside the gene matches: 8. Germline lookup yields CDR1 MDHEN and CDR2 SYDVKM. This CDR3 spans 14 amino acids. The DNA of the CDR3 is TGTGCCAGCCACAGCGGGAGTAGTAACAATGAGCAGTTCTTC. It yields the protein CASHSGSSNNEQFF. Full variable domain (rest looked up from reference TRBV28 and TRBJ2-1): DVKVTQSSRYLVKRTGEKVFLECVQDMDHENMFWYRQDPGLGLRLIYFSYDVKMKEKGDIPEGYSVSREKKERFSLILESASTNQTSMYLCASHSGSSNNEQFFGPGTRLTVL.

Here the CDR3 reads CASNRGAITEAFF. CDR3 DNA sequence: TGTGCCAGCAACAGGGGCGCAATAACTGAAGCTTTCTTT. This sequence joins TRBV28 and TRBJ1-1; TRBD1 matches 7 bases. With 7 bases clipped from V and 5 bases from J, the junction kept 7 bases outside the gene matches. Germline CDR1 is MDHEN and CDR2 is SYDVKM. This CDR3 region has 13 residues.